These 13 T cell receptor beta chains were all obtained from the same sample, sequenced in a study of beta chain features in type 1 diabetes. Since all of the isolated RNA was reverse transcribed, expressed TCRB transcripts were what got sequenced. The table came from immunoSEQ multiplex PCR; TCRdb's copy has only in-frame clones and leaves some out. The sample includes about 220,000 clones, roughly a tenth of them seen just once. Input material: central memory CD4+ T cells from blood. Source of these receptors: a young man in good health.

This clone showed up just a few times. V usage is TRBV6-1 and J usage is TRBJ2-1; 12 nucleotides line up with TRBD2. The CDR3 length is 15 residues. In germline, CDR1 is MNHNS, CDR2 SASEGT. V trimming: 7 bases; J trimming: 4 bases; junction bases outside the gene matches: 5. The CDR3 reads CASTRLAGVYNEQFF. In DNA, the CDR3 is TGTGCCAGCACCCGACTAGCGGGGGTTTACAATGAGCAGTTCTTC.

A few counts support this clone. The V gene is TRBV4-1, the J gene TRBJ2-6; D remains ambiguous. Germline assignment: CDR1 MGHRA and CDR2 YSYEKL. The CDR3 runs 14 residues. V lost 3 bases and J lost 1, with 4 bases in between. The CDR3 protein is CASSHLSGANVLTF. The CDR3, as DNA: TGCGCCAGCAGCCATCTATCTGGGGCCAACGTCCTGACTTTC.

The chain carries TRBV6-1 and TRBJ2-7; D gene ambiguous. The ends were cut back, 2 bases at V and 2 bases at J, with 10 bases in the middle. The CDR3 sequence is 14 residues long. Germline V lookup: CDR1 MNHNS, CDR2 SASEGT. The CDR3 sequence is CASSELGEPYEQYF. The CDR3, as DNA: TGTGCCAGCAGTGAACTTGGAGAGCCCTACGAGCAGTACTTC.

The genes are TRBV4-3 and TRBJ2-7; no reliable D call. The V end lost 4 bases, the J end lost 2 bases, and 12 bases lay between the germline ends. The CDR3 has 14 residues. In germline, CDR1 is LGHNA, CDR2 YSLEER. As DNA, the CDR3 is TGCGCCAGCAGCCTCACGGGCCAGGCCTACGAGCAGTACTTC. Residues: CASSLTGQAYEQYF.

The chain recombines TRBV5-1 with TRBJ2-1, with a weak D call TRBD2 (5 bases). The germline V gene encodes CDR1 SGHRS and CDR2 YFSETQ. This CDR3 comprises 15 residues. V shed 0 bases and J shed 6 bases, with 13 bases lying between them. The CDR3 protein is CASSLAAASRNEQFF. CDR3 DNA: TGCGCCAGCAGCTTGGCGGCTGCTAGCCGCAATGAGCAGTTCTTC.

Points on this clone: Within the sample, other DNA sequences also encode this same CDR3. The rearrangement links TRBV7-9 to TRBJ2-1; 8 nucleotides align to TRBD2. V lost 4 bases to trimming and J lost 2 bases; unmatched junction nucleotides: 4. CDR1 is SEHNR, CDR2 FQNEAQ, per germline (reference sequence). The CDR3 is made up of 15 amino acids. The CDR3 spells CASSSGTSPYNEQFF. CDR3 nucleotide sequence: TGTGCCAGCAGCTCCGGGACTAGTCCCTACAATGAGCAGTTCTTC.

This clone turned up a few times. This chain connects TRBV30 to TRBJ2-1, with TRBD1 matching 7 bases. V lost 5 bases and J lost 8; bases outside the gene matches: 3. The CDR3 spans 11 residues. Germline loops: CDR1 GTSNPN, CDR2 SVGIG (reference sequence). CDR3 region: CAWGQADEQFF. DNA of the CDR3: TGTGCCTGGGGACAGGCCGATGAGCAGTTCTTC.

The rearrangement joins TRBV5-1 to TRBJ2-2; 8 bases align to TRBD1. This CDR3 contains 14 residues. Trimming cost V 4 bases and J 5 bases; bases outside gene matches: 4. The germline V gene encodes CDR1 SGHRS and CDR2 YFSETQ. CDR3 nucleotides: TGCGCCAGCAGCGTGACAGGGGTAACCGGGGAGCTGTTTTTT. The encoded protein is CASSVTGVTGELFF.

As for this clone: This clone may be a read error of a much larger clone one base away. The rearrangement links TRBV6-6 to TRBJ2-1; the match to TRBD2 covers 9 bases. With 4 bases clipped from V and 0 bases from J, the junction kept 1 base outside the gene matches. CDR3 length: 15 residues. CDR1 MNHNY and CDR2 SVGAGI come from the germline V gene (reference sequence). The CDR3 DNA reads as TGTGCCAGCAGTTTTAGCGGGAGCTCCTACAATGAGCAGTTCTTC. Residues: CASSFSGSSYNEQFF.

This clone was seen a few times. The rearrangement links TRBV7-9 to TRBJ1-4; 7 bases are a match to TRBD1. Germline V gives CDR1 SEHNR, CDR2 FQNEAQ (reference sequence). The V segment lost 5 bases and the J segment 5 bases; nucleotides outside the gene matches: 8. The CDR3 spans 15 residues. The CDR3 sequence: CASSPGTALNEKLFF. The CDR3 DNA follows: TGTGCCAGCAGCCCGGGGACAGCTCTAAATGAAAAACTGTTTTTT.

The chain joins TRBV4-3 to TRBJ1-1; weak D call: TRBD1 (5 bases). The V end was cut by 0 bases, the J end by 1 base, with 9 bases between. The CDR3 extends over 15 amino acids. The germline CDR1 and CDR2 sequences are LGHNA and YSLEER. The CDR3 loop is CASSQDLGGNTEAFF. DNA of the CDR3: TGCGCCAGCAGCCAAGATTTGGGGGGGAACACTGAAGCTTTCTTT.

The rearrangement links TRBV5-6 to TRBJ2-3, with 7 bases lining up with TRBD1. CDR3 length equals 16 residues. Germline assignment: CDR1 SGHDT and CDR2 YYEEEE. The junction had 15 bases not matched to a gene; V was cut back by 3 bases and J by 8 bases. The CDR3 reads CASSSERGLLVSTQYF. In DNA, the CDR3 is TGTGCCAGCAGCTCGGAGAGGGGGCTTCTTGTTTCTACGCAGTATTTT.

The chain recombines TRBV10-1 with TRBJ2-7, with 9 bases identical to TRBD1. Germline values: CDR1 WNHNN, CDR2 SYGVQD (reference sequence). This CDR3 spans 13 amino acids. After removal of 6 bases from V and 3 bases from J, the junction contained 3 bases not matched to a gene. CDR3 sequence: CASSQTGGYEQYF. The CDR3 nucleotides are TGCGCCAGCAGCCAGACAGGGGGCTACGAGCAGTACTTC.